This T cell receptor beta chain was recorded in a study of CD8 T cells in Susac syndrome. When the RNA was reverse transcribed, random hexamers were used with an input of roughly 0.45 to 1 ug. A single record per CDR3 protein comes from TCRdb applying MiXCR to the immunoSEQ multiplex PCR reads. This table has fewer than 350,000 distinct CDR3 sequences, 85% appearing once. Sequencing of TCR beta was carried out in blood CD8+ and CD4+ T cells. The multiple sclerosis control group was made up of treatment-naive patients with stable or active relapsing-remitting disease. Germline V lookup: CDR1 MNHEY, CDR2 SMNVEV (reference sequence). Trimming took off 3 bases at V and 4 bases at J, with 15 bases between the two ends. The CDR3 totals 15 residues.

This TCR was sampled from a human donor with multiple sclerosis. The genes are TRBV27 and TRBJ1-2; D not resolved. The sequenced sample consisted of CD8+ T cells from PBMCs. CDR3 in amino acids: CASSLAVPLLYGYTF. The CDR3 DNA follows: TGTGCCAGCAGTTTGGCAGTCCCCTTACTCTATGGCTACACCTTC.